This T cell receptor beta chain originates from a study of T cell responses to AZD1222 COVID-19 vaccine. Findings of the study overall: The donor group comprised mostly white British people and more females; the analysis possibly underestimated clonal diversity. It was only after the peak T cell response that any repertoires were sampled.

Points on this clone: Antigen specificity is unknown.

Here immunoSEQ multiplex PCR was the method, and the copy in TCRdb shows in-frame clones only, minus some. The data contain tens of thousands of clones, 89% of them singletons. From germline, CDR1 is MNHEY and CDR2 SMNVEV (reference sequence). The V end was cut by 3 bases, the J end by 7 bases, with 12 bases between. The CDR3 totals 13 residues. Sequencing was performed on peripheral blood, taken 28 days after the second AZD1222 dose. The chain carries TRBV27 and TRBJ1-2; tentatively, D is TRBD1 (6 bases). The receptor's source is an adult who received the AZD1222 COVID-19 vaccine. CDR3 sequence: CASSFRGAGGYTF. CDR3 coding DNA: TGTGCCAGCAGTTTCCGGGGGGCAGGTGGCTACACCTTC.